These 7 T cell receptor beta chains were sequenced from one sample in a study of somatic mutations in cytotoxic T cells in rheumatoid arthritis. Some clones are missing from TCRdb's copy, which holds only in-frame ones; the method was immunoSEQ multiplex PCR. Here the sample spans approximately 18,000 clones, approximately 87% being singletons. The sequenced sample consisted of CD8+ T cells sorted from blood. Source of these receptors: a man aged 35 to 55 in good health.

The CDR3 is CASSQLWVDLDGYEQFF. In DNA, the CDR3 is TGCGCCAGCAGTCAATTATGGGTGGACCTAGACGGTTATGAGCAGTTCTTC. V gene TRBV23-1 combines with J gene TRBJ2-1; D is undetermined. TRBV23-1 is classed as an ORF, of uncertain function. This CDR3 is 17 amino acids long. Trimming cost V 1 base and J 8 bases, with 21 bases left between them.

The chain joins TRBV4-2 to TRBJ2-1, with unresolved D. V shed 6 bases and J shed 5 bases, with 14 bases lying between them. The CDR3 has 14 residues. Germline assignment: CDR1 LGHNA and CDR2 YNFKEQ. DNA for the CDR3: TGTGCCAGCAGTCCATTTTTTGGAGACAATGAGCAGTTCTTC. It is translated as CASSPFFGDNEQFF.

This chain uses TRBV7-2 with TRBJ1-4, with TRBD1 matching 9 bases. J lost 7 bases, V lost 2 bases, and 8 bases had no gene match. The CDR3 is 16 amino acids. CDR1 is SGHTA and CDR2 is FQGNSA in the germline V gene. The CDR3 region has the DNA TGTGCCAGCAGCTTAACCGGGACAGGGCTAAGTGAAAAACTGTTTTTT. As protein: CASSLTGTGLSEKLFF.

V gene TRBV27 combines with J gene TRBJ2-2, with D unclear. Trimming took off 1 base at V and 6 bases at J, with 3 bases between the two ends. The CDR3 length is 12 residues. Germline V lookup: CDR1 MNHEY, CDR2 SMNVEV (reference sequence). The chain's CDR3 is CASSLYAGELFF. The CDR3 coding sequence is TGTGCCAGCAGTTTATATGCCGGGGAGCTGTTTTTT.

This chain uses TRBV7-2 with TRBJ2-7; D perhaps matches TRBD2 (6 bases). Trimming pared 2 bases from V and 3 bases from J, leaving 17 bases between. Germline V gene data show CDR1 as SGHTA and CDR2 as FQGNSA. CDR3 length: 16 amino acids. CDR3 DNA sequence: TGTGCCAGCAGCTTAAGCGCGGGGCTCTCTTACTACGAGCAGTACTTC. This gives the protein CASSLSAGLSYYEQYF.

V usage is TRBV11-2 and J usage is TRBJ2-1, with D perhaps TRBD1 (5 bases). Germline values: CDR1 SGHAT, CDR2 FQNNGV. This CDR3 has 12 amino acids. V was cut by 1 base and J by 10 bases, with 8 bases left in between. In DNA form, the CDR3 reads TGTGCCAGCAGCTTAGGCAGGGTAGAGCAGTTCTTC. The encoded protein is CASSLGRVEQFF.

The V gene is TRBV6-4, the J gene TRBJ2-1, with 9 bases aligning to TRBD2. Germline V gene data show CDR1 as MRHNA and CDR2 as SNTAGT. This CDR3 is 16 amino acids long. Losses at the gene ends were 6 bases for V and 2 bases for J; bases not matched to a gene: 8. This CDR3 reads CASSPGASGTYNEQFF. Written as DNA, the CDR3 is TGTGCCAGCAGCCCCGGGGCTAGCGGGACCTACAATGAGCAGTTCTTC.